The TCR beta chain under discussion was sequenced for a study of CD8+ T cells in alopecia areata. Overall study: The protocol delivered tofacitinib for 6 to 18 months, then withdrew it for 6 months.

Once RNA had been extracted, it was reverse transcribed into cDNA to act as the sequencing template. Measured with immunoSEQ multiplex PCR; TCRdb has only the in-frame clones, and not every one. In the table there are approximately 210,000 clones, approximately 40% of which are singletons. The treatment: oral pan-JAK inhibitor, 5-10 mg twice daily. Punch biopsies of lesional scalp, plus peripheral blood, were taken from alopecia areata patients. The clonotype comes from a human donor with alopecia areata. Sequencing was performed on CD4+ T cells sorted from blood, taken around week 37, from a patient treated with tofacitinib.

In DNA, the CDR3 is TGTGCCAGCAGCCCCCGACTAGCATCTGAGCAGTTCTTC. Protein product: CASSPRLASEQFF. The chain is built from TRBV7-9 and TRBJ2-1; 7 bases are shared with TRBD2. The CDR3 length is 13 residues. V lost 5 bases to trimming and J lost 9 bases; unmatched junction nucleotides: 7. Germline-derived CDR1 and CDR2 are SEHNR and FQNEAQ (reference sequence).